This T cell receptor (beta chain) came from a study of T cell repertoires in cytomegalovirus infection. Findings and caveats of the study: The study found HLA-C-restricted CMV-specific TCR beta clonotypes dominating the ex vivo response.

There are many counts of this clonotype. Its cognate antigen is unknown. One entry per CDR3 protein results from TCRdb running MiXCR on the reads. Found here are hundreds of thousands of distinct CDR3 sequences, about 9.2% of them singletons; the top ten hold less than 3%. The V gene's germline CDR1 is MNHEY and CDR2 SVGAGI. There are 13 residues in the CDR3. The V and J ends lost 4 bases and 5 bases, in that order; junction bases with no gene match: 3. The TCR was taken from a human donor in good health (CMV status not recorded). Some clones in this sample may be carry-over from other donors' samples. Material for sequencing was PBMCs. This chain joins TRBV6-5 and TRBJ2-7; TRBD1 matches 9 bases. CDR3 region: CASSWTGAHEQYF. CDR3 DNA sequence: TGTGCCAGCAGTTGGACAGGGGCCCACGAGCAGTACTTC.